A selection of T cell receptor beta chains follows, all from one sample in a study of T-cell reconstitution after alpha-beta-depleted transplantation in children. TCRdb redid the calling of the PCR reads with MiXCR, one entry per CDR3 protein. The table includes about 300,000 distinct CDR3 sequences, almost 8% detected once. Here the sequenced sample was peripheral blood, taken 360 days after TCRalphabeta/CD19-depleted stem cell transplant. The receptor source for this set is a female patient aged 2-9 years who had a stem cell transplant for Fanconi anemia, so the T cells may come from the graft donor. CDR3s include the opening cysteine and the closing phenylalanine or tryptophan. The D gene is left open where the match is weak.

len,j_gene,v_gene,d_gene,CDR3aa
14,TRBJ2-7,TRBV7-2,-,CASSLEVGPYEQYF
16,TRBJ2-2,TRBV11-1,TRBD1,CASSLLGQGRTGELFF
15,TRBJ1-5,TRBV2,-,CASLGGKGKDQPQHF
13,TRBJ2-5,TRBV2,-,CASREQGEETQYF
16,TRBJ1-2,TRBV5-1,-,CASSLESVSGSTGYTF
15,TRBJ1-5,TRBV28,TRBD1,CASRKTGRSNQPQHF
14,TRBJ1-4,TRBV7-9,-,CASSPGTQGRKLFF
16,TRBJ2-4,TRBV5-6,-,CASSLSWRGVMDIQYF
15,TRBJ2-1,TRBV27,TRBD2,CASSLSSGPYNEQFF
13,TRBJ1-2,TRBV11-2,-,CASSPTHGNGYTF
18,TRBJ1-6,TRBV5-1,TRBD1,CASSSSGLQGGWISPLHF
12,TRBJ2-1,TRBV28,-,CASFQGYNEQFF
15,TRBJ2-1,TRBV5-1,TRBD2,CASSSVGGTYNEQFF
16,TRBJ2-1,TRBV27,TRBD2,CASSSRLAGGYNEQFF
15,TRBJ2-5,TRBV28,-,CASSLPPPGVETQYF
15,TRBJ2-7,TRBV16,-,CASSQSVTMFYEQYF
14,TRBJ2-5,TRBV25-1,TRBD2,CASSVTSGQETQYF
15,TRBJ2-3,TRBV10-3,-,CAIEQGGTTTDTQYF
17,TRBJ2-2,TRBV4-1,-,CASSQDYPQGGTGELFF
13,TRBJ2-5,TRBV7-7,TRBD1,CASRNDREETQYF
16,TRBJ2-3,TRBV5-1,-,CASSSSLALASDTQYF
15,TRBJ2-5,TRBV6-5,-,CASSYDGRSQETQYF
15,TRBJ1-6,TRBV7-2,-,CASRLGGVSNSPLHF
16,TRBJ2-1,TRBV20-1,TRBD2,CSARSASGSNYNEQFF
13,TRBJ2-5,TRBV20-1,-,CSARDVVKETQYF
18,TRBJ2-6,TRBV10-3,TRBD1,CAIRKNRDRVSGANVLTF